The 16 T cell receptor beta chains presented below share a single source sample, sequenced in a study of T-cell memory formation after mild COVID-19. TCRdb used MiXCR to reprocess the 5' RACE reads, holding one entry per CDR3 protein. Of about 340,000 distinct CDR3 sequences in the sample, roughly 13% were seen once. Sequencing was performed on PBMCs or a T cell subset sorted from them (not recorded which). The receptors derive from a man younger than 35 who had mild COVID-19 (a few samples of this study predate the infection). Cell type and time point are not known.

The sample holds many counts of this clonotype. This chain connects TRBV7-2 to TRBJ2-1, with a weak D call TRBD1 (5 bases). The V gene's germline CDR1 is SGHTA and CDR2 FQGNSA. V lost 8 bases and J lost 0, with 11 bases in between. The CDR3 runs 14 residues. The CDR3 is CASGASSSYNEQFF. The CDR3, as DNA: TGTGCCAGCGGGGCCTCAAGCTCCTACAATGAGCAGTTCTTC.

This clonotype was detected only a few times. The chain has TRBV12-3 or TRBV12-4 and TRBJ2-3; D is possibly TRBD2 (5 bases). This CDR3 has 13 residues. Trimming left V 2 bases short and J 5 bases short, with 8 bases between. For the CDR3, the DNA is TGTGCCAGCAGTTTACGGGGTGAAGATACGCAGTATTTT. Translation: CASSLRGEDTQYF.

CDR3 bases: TGTGCCAGCAGTGGGGGGACAGGGGGCCAGAACACTGAAGCTTTCTTT. Its protein product is CASSGGTGGQNTEAFF. The chain carries TRBV6-5 and TRBJ1-1; 12 bases match TRBD1. This CDR3 comprises 16 residues. The V gene end was trimmed by 5 bases and the J gene end by 1 base; junction bases not matched to a gene: 5. Germline values: CDR1 MNHEY, CDR2 SVGAGI.

The chain joins TRBV18 to TRBJ2-7, with D uncertain. The CDR3 length is 16 residues. Trimming took 3 bases from V and 3 from J, leaving 18 bases between them. The germline gives CDR1 KGHSH, CDR2 LQKENI. CDR3 sequence (DNA): TGTGCCAGCTCACCCCCAGGTTCGCTAAGTATCTACGAGCAGTACTTC. Its protein is CASSPPGSLSIYEQYF.

This clonotype was seen more than once but under ten times. V is TRBV6-2 or TRBV6-3 and J is TRBJ2-7; D uncertain. The germline V gene encodes CDR1 MNHEY and CDR2 SVGEGT. This CDR3 spans 13 amino acids. With 2 bases removed from V and 2 bases from J, the gap between germline ends came to 7 bases. The CDR3 DNA sequence: TGTGCCAGCAGTTACGACAAGACCTACGAGCAGTACGTC. Its translation is CASSYDKTYEQYV.

CDR3 bases: TGTGCCAGCAGTTTGGCGTCGGCCCTCTCCTACGAGCAGTACGTC. Translation: CASSLASALSYEQYV. The rearrangement uses TRBV28 and TRBJ2-7; D not resolved. CDR3 size: 15 residues. Germline V gene lookup returns CDR1 MDHEN and CDR2 SYDVKM. V lost 3 bases to trimming and J lost 0 bases, with 12 bases between them.

This clonotype turned up a few times. The chain links TRBV9 to TRBJ2-1; 8 bases match TRBD2. The CDR3 sequence is 15 residues long. The germline V gene encodes CDR1 SGDLS and CDR2 YYNGEE. Trimming removed 0 bases from V and 7 bases from J; junction bases left unmatched: 6. In DNA form, the CDR3 reads TGTGCCAGCAGCGTAGAGGCGGGGGGTTCTAATGAGCAGTTCTTC. Translation gives CASSVEAGGSNEQFF.

This clonotype occurred many times. This rearrangement joins TRBV7-9 to TRBJ2-3, with D perhaps TRBD2 (6 bases). The CDR3 consists of 16 residues. Trimming removed 5 bases at V and 1 base at J, with 16 bases between. CDR1 and CDR2 (germline): SEHNR, FQNEAQ (reference sequence). The chain's CDR3 is CASSPTGRGGTDTQYF. For the CDR3, the DNA is TGTGCCAGCAGCCCCACGGGTCGCGGGGGCACAGATACGCAGTATTTT.

This clonotype was seen more than once but under ten times. The chain combines TRBV6-5 with TRBJ1-2, with D possibly TRBD1 on 5 matching bases. CDR3 size: 13 residues. V shed 5 bases and J shed 5 bases, with 12 bases lying between them. The germline V gene has CDR1 MNHEY and CDR2 SVGAGI. In DNA, the CDR3 is TGTGCCAGCAGTCGACAGTCTCGTTATGGCTACACCTTC. Translation: CASSRQSRYGYTF.

The table lists this clonotype with many counts. This chain links TRBV7-9 with TRBJ1-1; D is unresolved. CDR3 length: 13 amino acids. The V end lost 0 bases, the J end lost 1 base, and 3 bases lay between the germline ends. Per the germline V gene, CDR1 is SEHNR and CDR2 is FQNEAQ (reference sequence). CDR3 nucleotides: TGTGCCAGCAGCTTAGCAGGGAACACTGAAGCTTTCTTT. Its protein product is CASSLAGNTEAFF.

This clonotype appeared a few times. J is TRBJ2-2 and V is TRBV6-6; 12 nucleotides align to TRBD2. The CDR3 runs 17 residues. Per germline, CDR1 MNHNY and CDR2 SVGAGI (reference sequence). Germline trimming cut 6 bases from V and 6 bases from J; bases unmatched to any gene: 11. The CDR3 loop reads CASSRLAGAKYSGELFF. The CDR3 region has the DNA TGTGCCAGCAGCCGACTAGCGGGGGCTAAATACTCCGGGGAGCTGTTTTTT.

The gene calls are TRBV21-1 and TRBJ1-4. TRBV21-1 is a pseudogene segment. The CDR3 runs 15 residues. The CDR3 bases are TGTGCCAGCAGCAAAGAGGGAAGCCCAGGCGAAAAACTGTTTTTT. It encodes CASSKEGSPGEKLFF.

The V call is TRBV29-1, the J call TRBJ1-2; perhaps TRBD1 as D (5 bases). CDR1 and CDR2 from the germline V gene are SQVTM and ANQGSEA. The CDR3 totals 12 residues. Here the CDR3 DNA reads TGCGGAGCGGAGGCAGGGAACTATGGCTACACCTTC. Amino acids: CGAEAGNYGYTF.

This clonotype was counted at least ten times. The chain uses TRBV20-1 and TRBJ1-5, with D unclear. The CDR3 sequence is 13 residues long. Germline CDR1 reads DFQATT; CDR2 reads SNEGSKA (reference sequence). The ends were cut back, 2 bases at V and 0 bases at J, with 5 bases in the middle. The CDR3 nucleotides read TGCAGTGCTAGATCGGATAGCAATCAGCCCCAGCATTTT. It codes for CSARSDSNQPQHF.

This clonotype was recorded a few times. The chain has TRBV12-3 or TRBV12-4 and TRBJ1-1; unclear D gene. Trimming took off 8 bases at V and 0 bases at J, with 13 bases between the two ends. The CDR3 contains 14 residues. CDR3: CASRTLSMNTEAFF. CDR3 bases: TGTGCCAGCCGGACTCTTAGCATGAACACTGAAGCTTTCTTT.

This clonotype was counted a few times. This chain connects TRBV9 to TRBJ2-5; 7 bases agree with TRBD2. The germline gives CDR1 SGDLS, CDR2 YYNGEE. This CDR3 spans 17 amino acids. The junction had 13 bases not matched to a gene; V was cut back by 4 bases and J by 1 base. The CDR3 spells CASSPRWGLHSQETQYF. DNA for the CDR3: TGTGCCAGCAGCCCAAGGTGGGGACTACACTCCCAAGAGACCCAGTACTTC.